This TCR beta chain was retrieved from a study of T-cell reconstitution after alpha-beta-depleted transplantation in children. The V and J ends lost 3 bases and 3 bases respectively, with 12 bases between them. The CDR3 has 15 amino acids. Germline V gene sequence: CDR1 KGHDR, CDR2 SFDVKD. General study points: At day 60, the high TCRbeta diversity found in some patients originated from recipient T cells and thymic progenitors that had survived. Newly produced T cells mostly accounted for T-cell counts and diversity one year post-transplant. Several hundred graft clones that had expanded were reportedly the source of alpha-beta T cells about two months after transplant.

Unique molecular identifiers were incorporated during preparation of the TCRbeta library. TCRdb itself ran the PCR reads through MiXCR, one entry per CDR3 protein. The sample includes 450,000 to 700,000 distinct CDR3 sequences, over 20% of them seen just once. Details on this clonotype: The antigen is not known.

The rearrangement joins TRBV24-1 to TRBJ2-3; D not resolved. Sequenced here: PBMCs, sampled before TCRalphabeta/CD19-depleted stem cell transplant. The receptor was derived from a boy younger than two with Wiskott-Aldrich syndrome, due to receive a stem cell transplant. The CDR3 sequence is CATSDRQVGTDTQYF. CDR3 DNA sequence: TGTGCCACCAGTGATCGGCAGGTGGGGACAGATACGCAGTATTTT.